Presented here are 21 T cell receptor beta chains from one specimen sequenced in a study of relationships among human T cell subsets. TCR alpha and beta CDR3s were amplified from mRNA by semiquantitative ARM-PCR. In ARM-PCR, communal superprimers followed tagged nested gene-specific primers for exponential amplification. MiXCR was run by TCRdb on the multiplex PCR reads, yielding one entry per CDR3 protein. There are thousands of distinct CDR3 sequences in the sample; about 55% occur only once, and 5% to 6.5% lies in the top ten. The CD45RA-negative fraction was bead-selected with anti-CD45RO to obtain memory T cells. The sequencing input was memory T cells sorted from blood. Receptor source: a middle-aged man in good health.

V is TRBV2 and J is TRBJ2-5; 9 bases fit TRBD1. Germline-derived CDR1 and CDR2 are SNHLY and FYNNEI. Trimming cost V 5 bases and J 1 base; bases outside gene matches: 2. The CDR3 length is 14 residues. CDR3 sequence: CASSRTGAQETQYF. As DNA, the CDR3 is TGTGCCAGCAGTCGGACAGGGGCCCAAGAGACCCAGTACTTC. Complete variable domain (other parts from reference TRBV2 and TRBJ2-5): EPEVTQTPSHQVTQMGQEVILRCVPISNHLYFYWYRQILGQKVEFLVSFYNNEISEKSEIFDDQFSVERPDGSNFTLKIRSTKLEDSAMYFCASSRTGAQETQYFGPGTRLLVL.

Concerning this clonotype itself: The junction differs from germline at one of its ends, possibly a read error. The chain carries TRBV20-1 and TRBJ1-3; TRBD1 matches at 9 bases. The germline gives CDR1 DFQATT, CDR2 SNEGSKA (reference sequence). The CDR3 totals 17 residues. CDR3: CSATGQGLHRNGNTIYF. The CDR3 DNA reads TGCAGTGCTACCGGACAGGGGCTGCACCGAAATGGAAATACCATATATTTT.

The CDR3 DNA reads TGTGCCAGTAGTATTGGGGGGGCAGAGACCCAGTACTTC. The encoded protein is CASSIGGAETQYF. The V gene is TRBV19, the J gene TRBJ2-5; D might be TRBD2 (7 bases). V was cut by 3 bases and J by 4 bases, with 9 bases left in between. This CDR3 has 13 amino acids. The germline CDR1 and CDR2 sequences are LNHDA and SQIVND (reference sequence).

J is TRBJ2-1 and V is TRBV12-3 or TRBV12-4, with TRBD1 identical over 7 bases. Trimming took 6 bases from V and 0 from J; bases not matched to a gene: 5. The CDR3 has 15 residues. The CDR3, as DNA: TGTGCCAGCAGCGTACAGGGGAGCTCCTACAATGAGCAGTTCTTC. It translates to CASSVQGSSYNEQFF.

The chain joins TRBV6-1 to TRBJ2-1; unclear D gene. Germline loops: CDR1 MNHNS, CDR2 SASEGT. This CDR3 has 12 amino acids. V lost 4 bases to trimming and J lost 6 bases, with 7 bases between them. As DNA, the CDR3 is TGTGCCAGCAGTGGCGTACTCAATGAGCAGTTCTTC. This encodes CASSGVLNEQFF.

This chain connects TRBV5-6 to TRBJ2-5; no clear D gene. The CDR3 consists of 13 residues. Germline CDR1 SGHDT, CDR2 YYEEEE. With 0 bases removed from V and 5 bases from J, the gap between germline ends came to 8 bases. The DNA for the CDR3 is TGTGCCAGCAGCTTGGTCCCTGGGGAGACCCAGTACTTC. Translating gives CASSLVPGETQYF.

This clonotype was recorded only once. The chain recombines TRBV7-8 with TRBJ1-1, with D possibly TRBD1 on 6 matching bases. There are 15 residues in the CDR3. Between the trimmed V and J ends, which lost 6 bases and 5 bases, there was a span of 19 bases. Germline assignment: CDR1 SGHVS and CDR2 FQNEAQ. This CDR3 reads CASSRRGSGETEAFF. The CDR3 nucleotides are TGTGCCAGCAGTCGTAGGGGGTCGGGGGAGACTGAAGCTTTCTTT.

This clonotype was detected only a few times. An end of the junction differs from the germline gene, which may be a read error. The CDR3 DNA is TGTGCCAGCAGTTCCACCGGGACTAGCACCTACTTC. Its protein product is CASSSTGTSTYF. This chain connects TRBV10-3 to TRBJ2-7, with TRBD2 identical over 9 bases. The CDR3 has 12 amino acids. Germline V gives CDR1 ENHRY, CDR2 SYGVKD.

This clonotype was seen more than once but under ten times. This chain uses TRBV20-1 with TRBJ2-3; 10 bases are shared with TRBD2. The CDR3 totals 13 residues. In germline, CDR1 is DFQATT, CDR2 SNEGSKA (reference sequence). With V trimmed by 0 bases and J by 9 bases, 3 bases remained unmatched. CDR3 protein: CSARDGSGRTQYF. The CDR3 nucleotides are TGCAGTGCTAGAGATGGTAGCGGGAGGACGCAGTATTTT.

This chain uses TRBV20-1 with TRBJ2-1, with no clear D. Trimming stripped 5 bases from V and 0 bases from J, with 8 bases between. The CDR3 covers 13 residues. Germline V gives CDR1 DFQATT, CDR2 SNEGSKA (reference sequence). This CDR3 is CSARPSSYNEQFF. DNA of the CDR3: TGCAGTGCTCGACCCAGCTCCTACAATGAGCAGTTCTTC.

The genes are TRBV12-3 or TRBV12-4 and TRBJ1-2; tentatively, D is TRBD1 (6 bases). V was clipped by 2 bases and J by 8 bases, with 12 bases between them. This CDR3 is 13 amino acids long. CDR3 sequence: CASSLSGVGGYTF. As DNA, the CDR3 is TGTGCCAGCAGTTTATCAGGGGTTGGCGGCTACACCTTC.

The table lists this clonotype with a few counts. The V call is TRBV12-3 or TRBV12-4, the J call TRBJ2-7, with 10 bases aligning to TRBD2. The CDR3 length is 14 residues. The ends lost 5 bases at V and 4 bases at J; junction bases unmatched: 5. Here the CDR3 reads CASSESGREYEQYF. The CDR3 nucleotides read TGTGCCAGCAGTGAGAGCGGGAGGGAGTACGAGCAGTACTTC.

The CDR3 coding sequence is TGTGCCATCAGTGAGTCAACTGATAGCAATCAGCCCCAGCATTTT. Protein: CAISESTDSNQPQHF. This chain uses TRBV10-3 with TRBJ1-5; no clear D. The V end was cut by 0 bases, the J end by 0 bases, with 6 bases between. The germline V gene has CDR1 ENHRY and CDR2 SYGVKD. The CDR3 runs to 15 residues.

The rearrangement joins TRBV27 to TRBJ1-5; D gene uncertain. The ends were cut back, 7 bases at V and 6 bases at J, with 16 bases in the middle. Germline CDR1 and CDR2: MNHEY and SMNVEV (reference sequence). There are 14 residues in the CDR3. DNA for the CDR3: TGTGCCAGCATGCGAGGCAGGAACAGTCAGCCCCAGCATTTT. Translated: CASMRGRNSQPQHF.

In its sample, this clonotype is medium-sized (0.01 to 0.1%). The chain carries TRBV11-3 and TRBJ2-1, with TRBD2 matching 11 bases. The CDR3 consists of 19 residues. The V gene end was trimmed by 5 bases and the J gene end by 2 bases; junction bases not matched to a gene: 14. Germline values: CDR1 SGHNT, CDR2 YENEEA. The CDR3 here is CASSLVPQTSGIAYNEQFF. Written as DNA, the CDR3 is TGTGCCAGCAGCCTTGTCCCTCAGACTAGCGGGATCGCCTACAATGAGCAGTTCTTC.

The chain is built from TRBV29-1 and TRBJ2-7; unclear D gene. Trimming removed 4 bases from V and 5 bases from J, with 12 bases in between. Per germline, CDR1 SQVTM and CDR2 ANQGSEA. The CDR3 runs 12 residues. CDR3 in amino acids: CSVGRRDDEQYF. The CDR3 DNA reads TGCAGCGTTGGACGTAGGGATGACGAGCAGTACTTC.

This clonotype was picked up a small number of times. The chain combines TRBV4-1 with TRBJ1-1; no definite D call. The CDR3 is 14 residues long. Germline V gene sequence: CDR1 MGHRA, CDR2 YSYEKL. Between the trimmed V and J ends, which lost 2 bases and 1 base, there was a span of 8 bases. The DNA for the CDR3 is TGCGCCAGCAGCCAATCCGGACGGAACACTGAAGCTTTCTTT. Protein product: CASSQSGRNTEAFF.

The gene calls are TRBV29-1 and TRBJ1-1; TRBD1 might be the D (5 bases). Trimming removed 4 bases at V and 0 bases at J, with 9 bases between. The germline CDR1 and CDR2 sequences are SQVTM and ANQGSEA. This CDR3 is 13 amino acids long. CDR3 loop: CSVAWGLNTEAFF. In DNA form, the CDR3 reads TGCAGCGTTGCTTGGGGCTTGAACACTGAAGCTTTCTTT. Full variable domain (rest looked up from reference TRBV29-1 and TRBJ1-1): SAVISQKPSRDICQRGTSLTIQCQVDSQVTMMFWYRQQPGQSLTLIATANQGSEATYESGFVIDKFPISRPNLTFSTLTVSNMSPEDSSIYLCSVAWGLNTEAFFGQGTRLTVV.

The V call is TRBV29-1, the J call TRBJ2-3, with D unresolved. Between the trimmed V and J ends, which lost 1 base and 4 bases, there was a span of 6 bases. Germline CDR1 and CDR2: SQVTM and ANQGSEA. This CDR3 region has 12 residues. DNA of the CDR3: TGCAGCGTTGAAGCAGGATCAGATACGCAGTATTTT. It translates to CSVEAGSDTQYF.

This clonotype showed up just once. The chain couples TRBV20-1 to TRBJ2-5; 8 nucleotides line up with TRBD2. Germline loops: CDR1 DFQATT, CDR2 SNEGSKA (reference sequence). The CDR3 is 15 amino acids. V lost 3 bases and J lost 1; bases outside the gene matches: 7. In DNA, the CDR3 is TGCAGTGCTAGCATATCGGGAGGGTCCCAAGAGACCCAGTACTTC. This gives the protein CSASISGGSQETQYF.

As DNA, the CDR3 is TGTGCCAGCAGTGCGGTGAGCTATGGCTACACCTTC. This translates into CASSAVSYGYTF. This rearrangement joins TRBV2 to TRBJ1-2, with D unclear. Trimming removed 4 bases at V and 4 bases at J, with 7 bases between. Germline CDR1 and CDR2: SNHLY and FYNNEI. The CDR3 covers 12 residues.